This entry lists 2 T cell receptor beta chains sequenced from one sample in a study of blood T cells in healthy people across ages (dated by TCRdb to about 2015). The library relied on 5' RACE. Sequencing took place on an Illumina HiSeq 2500. A second PCR of roughly 6 to 11 cycles was run with a J-beta primer mix and a sample-barcoded 5' primer. The public reads were reanalyzed by TCRdb: fastp trimming at Q25, MiXCR alignment, in-frame beta chains only. Each record represents a unique CDR3 protein, reported with the most common genes and DNA among its rows. In all, the sample holds about 2 million distinct CDR3 sequences, and around 50% of those were seen once. The ten largest make up about 2.1% of the sample. The sequenced material came from blood. The receptors shown here come from a woman in her thirties or forties in good health.

The chain combines TRBV3-1 with TRBJ2-5; D unresolved. V lost 9 bases, J lost 7 bases, and 12 bases lay in between. The CDR3 runs to 11 residues. Germline CDR1 is LGHDT and CDR2 is YNNKEL (reference sequence). CDR3 nucleotide sequence: TGTGCCAGTGCAGCGATAGCGACCCAGTACTTC. This gives the protein CASAAIATQYF.

The chain carries TRBV19 and TRBJ2-5; no clear D gene. This CDR3 has 12 residues. The V end was cut by 4 bases, the J end by 3 bases, with 6 bases between. Germline CDR1 and CDR2: LNHDA and SQIVND (reference sequence). The chain's CDR3 is CASSTSKETQYF. The DNA of the CDR3 is TGTGCCAGTAGTACGTCGAAAGAGACCCAGTACTTC.